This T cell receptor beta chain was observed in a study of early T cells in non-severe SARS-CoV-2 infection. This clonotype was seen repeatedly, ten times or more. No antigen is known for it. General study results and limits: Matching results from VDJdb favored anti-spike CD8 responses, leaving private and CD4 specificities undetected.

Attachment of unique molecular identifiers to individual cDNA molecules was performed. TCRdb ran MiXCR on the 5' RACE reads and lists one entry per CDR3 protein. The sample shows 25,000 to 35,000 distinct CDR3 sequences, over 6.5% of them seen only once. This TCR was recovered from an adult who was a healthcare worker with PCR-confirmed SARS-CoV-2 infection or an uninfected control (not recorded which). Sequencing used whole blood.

CDR3 sequence reads: CASSLGSLTRGDEQFF. DNA of the CDR3: TGTGCCAGCAGCTTGGGTAGCCTAACTAGAGGCGATGAGCAGTTCTTC. V usage is TRBV5-6 and J usage is TRBJ2-1; D perhaps matches TRBD2 (5 bases). Germline V CDR1 and CDR2: SGHDT, YYEEEE. V dropped 0 bases and J dropped 8 bases, with 18 bases sitting between them. CDR3 length equals 16 residues.